These 32 T cell receptor beta chains came from one sample sequenced in a study of tumor and adjacent non-tumor tissue in lung cancer. TCRbeta libraries were built with three rounds of nested PCR, modified from ARM-PCR. TCRdb fed the multiplex PCR reads into MiXCR, producing one record per CDR3 protein. The repertoire has more than 75,000 distinct CDR3 sequences, about 80% of them found once; the top ten carry roughly 29%. This sample's RNA came from whole unsorted tissue. More than 3 cm separated this lung sample from the edge of the tumor. Sequencing input: distant non-tumor lung tissue. The receptor source for this set is a man between 60 and 75 years old with small cell lung cancer.

Of note for this clonotype: With a much larger clone just one base away, this may be a read error. J is TRBJ1-5 and V is TRBV24-1; D is undetermined. Germline V lookup: CDR1 KGHDR, CDR2 SFDVKD. This CDR3 has 12 residues. CDR3 residues: CAISDPNQPQHF. The DNA for the CDR3 is TGTGCCATCAGTGATCCGAATCAGCCCCAGCATTTT.

For this clonotype: A much larger clone differs by one base, so this may be a read error. The chain employs TRBV5-1 and TRBJ1-1; 8 bases are shared with TRBD1. The CDR3 runs 13 residues. Per germline, CDR1 SGHRS and CDR2 YFSETQ. In DNA form, the CDR3 reads TGCGCCGGCAGTACGACAGGGGACACTGAAGCTTTCTTT. Amino acids: CAGSTTGDTEAFF.

This clonotype was found many times. The J gene is TRBJ1-2, the V gene TRBV4-2; TRBD1 aligns across 7 bases. The CDR3 consists of 18 residues. Germline V gene data show CDR1 as LGHNA and CDR2 as YNFKEQ. The trim removed 0 bases at V and 4 bases at J, leaving 14 bases unmatched. The CDR3 DNA sequence: TGTGCCAGCAGCCAAGATGTGGGCCCCGGGACAGCCATCTATGGCTACACCTTC. Its protein is CASSQDVGPGTAIYGYTF.

Details on this clonotype: Sequence at one end of the junction differs from germline and may be a read error. The chain recombines TRBV6-1 with TRBJ1-5; TRBD1 might be the D (6 bases). CDR3 length: 14 amino acids. Germline V CDR1 and CDR2: MNHNS, SASEGT. The CDR3 loop reads CASNEWGQNQPQHF. As DNA, the CDR3 is TGTGCCAGCAATGAATGGGGGCAGAATCAGCCACAGCATTTT.

The gene calls are TRBV10-3 and TRBJ2-3, with no clear D. Per germline, CDR1 ENHRY and CDR2 SYGVKD. The CDR3 sequence is 13 residues long. Between the trimmed V and J ends, which lost 3 bases and 1 base, there was a span of 5 bases. The CDR3 loop is CAISEEGTDTQYF. The CDR3 DNA is TGTGCCATCAGTGAAGAGGGCACAGATACGCAGTATTTT.

As concerns this clonotype: A junction end diverges from the germline sequence, so it may reflect a read error. The chain recombines TRBV6-6 with TRBJ2-3, with no clear D. There are 14 residues in the CDR3. CDR1 and CDR2 (germline): MNHNY, SVGAGI (reference sequence). The CDR3 nucleotides are TGTGCCAGGAGTTACACGAAAATCTCAGATACGCAGTATTTT. As protein: CARSYTKISDTQYF.

The gene calls are TRBV20-1 and TRBJ2-3; 7 bases are shared with TRBD2. Germline CDR1 is DFQATT and CDR2 is SNEGSKA (reference sequence). This CDR3 spans 19 amino acids. V gave up 7 bases and J gave up 1 base; unmatched junction bases: 23. The CDR3 loop is CSVLWSIGSAGVGTDTQYF. The CDR3 region has the DNA TGCAGTGTCCTTTGGTCCATCGGTTCGGCGGGAGTAGGCACAGATACGCAGTATTTT.

The V and J genes are TRBV12-3 or TRBV12-4 and TRBJ2-1; 11 positions agree with TRBD2. With V trimmed by 6 bases and J by 5 bases, 6 bases remained unmatched. The CDR3 is made up of 15 amino acids. CDR3 bases: TGTGCCAGCAGCCAAACTAGCGGGAGTCACAATGAGCAGTTCTTC. This translates into CASSQTSGSHNEQFF.

This clonotype was seen many times. CDR3 DNA: TGTGCCAGCGGGGCCCCCTGGGACTATGGCTACACCTTC. Encoded protein: CASGAPWDYGYTF. The gene calls are TRBV6-1 and TRBJ1-2, with D perhaps matching TRBD1 (5 bases). The V gene lost 8 bases and the J gene lost 3 bases, with 13 bases spanning the gap. The CDR3 is made up of 13 amino acids. Germline CDR1 reads MNHNS; CDR2 reads SASEGT.

To note about this clonotype: This may be a read error: a much more frequent sequence differs by one nucleotide. J is TRBJ2-7 and V is TRBV11-2; 8 bases fit TRBD1. The CDR3 sequence is 19 residues long. Germline CDR1 and CDR2: SGHAT and FQNNGV. The CDR3, as DNA: TGTGTCAGCAGCCGACAAAGGACCACGACAGGGGCGACAACCTACGAGCAGTACTTC. Its protein product is CVSSRQRTTTGATTYEQYF.

For this clonotype: A much larger clone lies a single base off, so this may be a read error. V and J are TRBV5-1 and TRBJ2-2; possible D gene TRBD1, 5 bases. Germline CDR1 and CDR2: SGHRS and YFSETQ. The CDR3 loop spans 15 amino acids. V gave up 4 bases and J gave up 12 bases, with 22 bases separating them. In DNA, the CDR3 is TGCGCCAGCAGCCAAGATTCGGCGACAGTCCGGAAGCTGTTTTTT. This translates into CASSQDSATVRKLFF. Supplemented by reference TRBV5-1 and TRBJ2-2, the full variable domain reads KAGVTQTPRYLIKTRGQQVTLSCSPISGHRSVSWYQQTPGQGLQFLFEYFSETQRNKGNFPGRFSGRQFSNSRSEMNVSTLELGDSALYLCASSQDSATVRKLFFGEGSRLTVL.

This clonotype was detected a few times. This clone may be a read error of a much larger clone one base away. The CDR3 here is CVIRGTGINEQFF. The CDR3 DNA sequence: TGTGTCATCAGGGGAACAGGGATTAATGAGCAGTTCTTC. The chain has TRBV10-3 and TRBJ2-1; D possibly corresponds to TRBD1 (6 bases). This CDR3 spans 13 amino acids. Per germline, CDR1 ENHRY and CDR2 SYGVKD.

The rearrangement links TRBV12-3 or TRBV12-4 to TRBJ2-5; the D call may be TRBD1 or TRBD2 (5 bases each). The CDR3 sequence is 14 residues long. V was trimmed by 5 bases and J by 5 bases, leaving 15 bases between them. The CDR3 is CASSAGTSGETQYF. CDR3 DNA: TGTGCCAGCAGTGCCGGGACCTCAGGGGAGACCCAGTACTTC.

The V and J genes are TRBV6-1 and TRBJ2-5, with no clear D. The V and J ends lost 2 bases and 4 bases respectively, with 11 bases between them. The length of the CDR3 is 14 residues. CDR1 and CDR2 from the germline V gene are MNHNS and SASEGT. CDR3 nucleotide sequence: TGTGCCAGCAGTGAAAGGAATAGGTCAGAGACCCAGTACTTC. It is translated as CASSERNRSETQYF.

A note on this clonotype: This may be a read error, as it is one base from a much larger clone. The chain has TRBV28 and TRBJ1-1; 7 bases agree with TRBD1. There are 13 residues in the CDR3. With V trimmed by 9 bases and J by 13 bases, 17 bases remained unmatched. Germline V gene lookup returns CDR1 MDHEN and CDR2 SYDVKM. DNA for the CDR3: TGTGCCAGTTTTAAAGGGGGCGGGTCGCTAGATTTCTTT. This encodes CASFKGGGSLDFF.

This clonotype was seen a handful of times. The J gene is TRBJ2-7, the V gene TRBV20-1, with D perhaps given as TRBD1 or TRBD2 (5 bases each). Germline-derived CDR1 and CDR2 are DFQATT and SNEGSKA (reference sequence). The CDR3 length is 14 residues. V shed 4 bases and J shed 5 bases, with 18 bases lying between them. CDR3 in DNA: TGCAGTGCTAAACCCCTTAGGGGAGCGGACGAGCAGTACGTC. Translating gives CSAKPLRGADEQYV.

Turning to this clonotype: One end of the junction varies from germline; a read error may be responsible. The chain combines TRBV4-2 with TRBJ2-7; a possible D gene is TRBD2 (5 bases). Germline V gives CDR1 LGHNA, CDR2 YNFKEQ. CDR3 length: 12 amino acids. CDR3 sequence reads: CAGSQEDREQYF. The DNA of the CDR3 is TGTGCCGGCAGTCAAGAAGATAGGGAGCAATACTTC.

This clonotype was observed once. The rearrangement links TRBV11-3 to TRBJ2-1, with 15 bases identical to TRBD2. The germline gives CDR1 SGHNT, CDR2 YENEEA. The CDR3 has 18 amino acids. J lost 9 bases, V lost 9 bases, and 18 bases had no gene match. CDR3 region: CASRLDGVGLAGGGEQFF. The CDR3 nucleotides read TGTGCCAGTAGATTAGATGGGGTGGGACTAGCGGGGGGAGGTGAGCAGTTCTTC.

In regard to this clonotype: The CDR3 carries no conserved terminal phenylalanine or tryptophan, so it likely arises from a read error. The chain links TRBV29-1 to TRBJ2-5; maybe TRBD1 (6 bases). V was cut by 7 bases and J by 5 bases, with 17 bases left in between. The CDR3 loop spans 13 amino acids. Per the germline V gene, CDR1 is SQVTM and CDR2 is ANQGSEA. Here the CDR3 DNA reads TGCAGCGCCTCTCGTGCAAGGGGGGAGACCCAGTACTTA. Translated: CSASRARGETQYL.

On this clonotype itself: This could be a read error, since a much larger clone is one nucleotide away. CDR3: CASSLPEMNTEAFF. CDR3 in DNA: TGCGCCAGCAGCTTGCCGGAAATGAACACTGAAGCTTTCTTT. V usage is TRBV5-1 and J usage is TRBJ1-1; no definite D call. Trimming shortened V by 1 base and J by 0 bases, and 7 bases separated the two germline ends. Germline values: CDR1 SGHRS, CDR2 YFSETQ. This CDR3 region has 14 residues.

This clonotype appeared once. V gene TRBV6-5 combines with J gene TRBJ2-1; possible D gene TRBD2, 5 bases. Trimming removed 9 bases from V and 5 bases from J, with 26 bases in between. CDR3 length equals 17 residues. CDR1 and CDR2 (germline): MNHEY, SVGAGI. Here the CDR3 reads CARTYSIWRLTDNEQFF. In DNA, the CDR3 is TGTGCCAGGACTTACTCGATCTGGAGGCTAACGGACAATGAGCAGTTCTTC.

In regard to this clonotype: This likely comes from a read error, as the CDR3 has no conserved phenylalanine or tryptophan at its end. The genes are TRBV11-2 and TRBJ2-3, with TRBD2 as a possible D gene (5 bases). This CDR3 comprises 14 residues. CDR1 is SGHAT and CDR2 is FQNNGV in the germline V gene. The CDR3 nucleotides are TGTGCCAGCAGCTTAATGGGAGAGGCAGATATGCAGTATTAT. Translating it yields CASSLMGEADMQYY.

Concerning this clonotype itself: One end of the junction does not line up with germline, which may come from a read error. This sequence joins TRBV5-4 and TRBJ2-3; D remains unclear. Germline assignment: CDR1 SGHNT and CDR2 YYREEE (reference sequence). CDR3 size: 14 residues. The CDR3 nucleotides read TGTGCTAGCAGCTTAGACAAGGCAGCAGATACGCAGTATTTT. Translation gives CASSLDKAADTQYF.

This rearrangement joins TRBV20-1 to TRBJ2-7; 7 bases line up with TRBD2. The CDR3 totals 23 residues. Germline CDR1 and CDR2: DFQATT and SNEGSKA (reference sequence). CDR3 amino acids: CSGRDGPLPLLAPILRRRYEQYV. CDR3 sequence (DNA): TGCAGTGGTAGAGATGGTCCCCTCCCCCTACTAGCGCCTATACTTCGGAGACGATACGAGCAGTACGTC.

The chain has TRBV11-2 and TRBJ2-7; D is unresolved. The CDR3 length is 14 residues. Looked up from germline, CDR1 is SGHAT and CDR2 is FQNNGV. The CDR3 bases are TGTACCAGCAGCCCCTACTTGACATCCTACGAGCAGTACGTC. Amino acid sequence: CTSSPYLTSYEQYV.

This clonotype appeared a single time. Lacking the conserved final phenylalanine or tryptophan, this CDR3 likely reflects a read error. The chain uses TRBV4-2 and TRBJ2-2; 11 bases are a match to TRBD2. CDR3 size: 15 residues. V was clipped by 7 bases and J by 14 bases; unmatched bases: 15. CDR1 is LGHNA, CDR2 YNFKEQ, per germline. DNA of the CDR3: TGTGCCAGCAAACTAGCGGGAGATGATGGCGAGGTACTGTTTTTG. Protein: CASKLAGDDGEVLFL.

The chain uses TRBV20-1 and TRBJ2-3, with a possible D match to TRBD2 (6 bases). This CDR3 spans 14 amino acids. CDR1 and CDR2 (germline): DFQATT, SNEGSKA (reference sequence). Between the trimmed V and J ends, which lost 6 bases and 0 bases, there was a span of 13 bases. CDR3 DNA sequence: TGCAGTGCCACCCCTAGCGCCAGCACAGATACGCAGTATTTT. Protein: CSATPSASTDTQYF.

On this clonotype itself: At one boundary the junction diverges from the germline segment, which might be a read error. V is TRBV20-1 and J is TRBJ1-2; D gene unclear. The length of the CDR3 is 14 residues. Germline loops: CDR1 DFQATT, CDR2 SNEGSKA (reference sequence). The chain's CDR3 is CSARSEEFSYSYTF. CDR3 in DNA: TGCAGTGCTAGATCCGAGGAATTCTCCTATAGCTACACCTTC.

With respect to this clonotype: The junction departs from the called germline gene at one end, perhaps through a read error. The chain couples TRBV12-3 or TRBV12-4 to TRBJ2-1, with D unclear. The CDR3 consists of 11 residues. DNA for the CDR3: TGCGCCAGCAGTTGGTATAATGAGCAGATCTTC. Protein sequence: CASSWYNEQIF.

The V and J genes are TRBV29-1 and TRBJ2-7; D not resolved. The germline V gene has CDR1 SQVTM and CDR2 ANQGSEA. V lost 5 bases and J lost 3, with 8 bases in between. The CDR3 contains 11 residues. For the CDR3, the DNA is TGCAGCGTTAATCCGGGCTACGAGCAGTACTTC. This codes for CSVNPGYEQYF.

V and J are TRBV6-1 and TRBJ2-2; TRBD2 matches at 8 bases. CDR3 length: 16 amino acids. Germline CDR1 is MNHNS and CDR2 is SASEGT. The CDR3 DNA reads TGTATCAGCAGTGAAATTTTCGGGGGGGCGTCCGGGGAGCTGTTTTTT. Protein product: CISSEIFGGASGELFF.

As to this clonotype: At one end, the junction sequence differs from germline, possibly due to a read error. The rearrangement joins TRBV12-3 or TRBV12-4 to TRBJ2-2; tentative D call: TRBD2 (6 bases). This CDR3 region has 18 residues. This CDR3 is CASSLLLVGPAGTGVLFF. The CDR3 coding sequence is TGTGCCAGCAGTCTTCTCCTAGTGGGGCCCGCGGGGACCGGGGTGCTGTTTTTT.